The 6 T cell receptor beta chains below come from one sample, sequenced in a study of T cells in Graves' hyperthyroidism and ophthalmopathy. Amplified TCR beta CDR3 regions came from RNA transcripts. The HTBI primer set was used in a first-round RT-PCR of the TCR CDR3. TCRdb recomputed calls from the multiplex PCR reads with MiXCR, one row per CDR3 protein. Among some 210,000 distinct CDR3 sequences listed, 17% were seen once. The sample was blood. All receptors derive from a man aged 50 to 60 with Graves' hyperthyroidism.

Regarding this clonotype: A much larger clone differs from this one at a single base, so this may be a read error. The gene calls are TRBV6-1 and TRBJ1-3, with D unresolved. V was pared by 8 bases and J by 4 bases, with 6 bases between. The CDR3 sequence is 11 residues long. The germline CDR1 and CDR2 sequences are MNHNS and SASEGT. The CDR3 region is CASGRGNTIYF. For the CDR3, the DNA is TGTGCCAGCGGTAGGGGAAACACCATATATTTT.

At least ten counts were recorded for this clonotype. V gene TRBV10-2 combines with J gene TRBJ2-7; the D is unclear. V dropped 6 bases and J dropped 2 bases, with 8 bases sitting between them. Germline V lookup: CDR1 WSHSY, CDR2 SAAADI. This CDR3 comprises 12 residues. CDR3 sequence (DNA): TGCGCCAGCAGGAAATTAACCTACGAGCAGTACTTC. It is translated as CASRKLTYEQYF.

The rearrangement joins TRBV6-2 or TRBV6-3 to TRBJ1-6; D is uncertain. CDR1 is MNHEY and CDR2 is SVGEGT in the germline V gene. This CDR3 has 15 amino acids. The germline V and J ends were trimmed by 2 bases and 4 bases, with 9 bases remaining between them. The CDR3 sequence: CASSYRTGYNSPLHF. The CDR3 region has the DNA TGTGCCAGCAGTTACCGGACGGGATATAATTCACCCCTCCACTTT.

This clonotype was picked up many times. V is TRBV7-2 and J is TRBJ2-5; no firm D call. CDR3 size: 12 residues. With 2 bases removed from V and 5 bases from J, the gap between germline ends came to 6 bases. CDR1 and CDR2 from the germline V gene are SGHTA and FQGNSA. CDR3 sequence reads: CASSLSSETQYF. CDR3 in DNA: TGTGCCAGCAGCTTATCCTCGGAGACCCAGTACTTC.

This clonotype was counted ten times or more. The chain joins TRBV2 to TRBJ2-4; D gene unclear. The germline V gene has CDR1 SNHLY and CDR2 FYNNEI. V was pared by 6 bases and J by 7 bases, with 7 bases between. The CDR3 is 11 amino acids. The CDR3: CASRETNIQYF. The DNA for the CDR3 is TGTGCCAGCAGAGAGACTAACATTCAGTACTTC. The variable domain in full, with the rest retrieved from reference TRBV2 and TRBJ2-4, is EPEVTQTPSHQVTQMGQEVILRCVPISNHLYFYWYRQILGQKVEFLVSFYNNEISEKSEIFDDQFSVERPDGSNFTLKIRSTKLEDSAMYFCASRETNIQYFGAGTRLSVL.

The chain recombines TRBV19 with TRBJ1-2, with a weak D call TRBD1 (5 bases). Per germline, CDR1 LNHDA and CDR2 SQIVND (reference sequence). The CDR3 is 13 amino acids. V was clipped by 3 bases and J by 1 base, with 6 bases between them. CDR3 region: CASSIGGNYGYTF. The CDR3 DNA sequence: TGTGCCAGTAGTATCGGGGGTAACTATGGCTACACCTTC.